These 8 T cell receptor beta chains came from one sample sequenced in a study of blood T cells in healthy people across ages. It was with a sample-barcoded 5' primer and a J-beta primer mix that a second PCR of roughly 7 to 12 cycles was run. In TCRdb, the 5' RACE reads were re-called with MiXCR into one record per CDR3 protein. Found here are around 1,000,000 distinct CDR3 sequences, around 27% of them singletons; the top ten hold about 0.8%. These data were also reused for a study on T cells of mothers and their children.

Sequenced: blood. The origin of the receptors is a girl aged 2-10 years in good health.

This clonotype has more than one count but fewer than ten. V usage is TRBV7-6 and J usage is TRBJ1-3; 9 nucleotides agree with TRBD1. The CDR3 covers 17 residues. Germline V gene lookup returns CDR1 SGHVS and CDR2 FNYEAQ. With V trimmed by 3 bases and J by 4 bases, 10 bases remained unmatched. The CDR3 DNA is TGTGCCAGCAGCTTTAGCGGGACAGGGTATTCGGGAAACACCATATATTTT. Protein: CASSFSGTGYSGNTIYF.

About this clonotype itself: This likely comes from a read error, as the CDR3 has no conserved phenylalanine or tryptophan at its end. The chain uses TRBV27 and TRBJ2-7, with TRBD2 matching over 7 bases. The CDR3 extends over 15 amino acids. Germline V gene lookup returns CDR1 MNHEY and CDR2 SMNVEV (reference sequence). V was pared by 5 bases and J by 3 bases, with 10 bases of the junction left unmatched. This CDR3 is CASSPGGRGIYEQYL. In DNA, the CDR3 is TGTGCCAGCAGTCCGGGGGGACGGGGGATCTACGAGCAGTACCTC.

The chain links TRBV4-3 to TRBJ2-5, with D uncertain. Germline V gene lookup returns CDR1 LGHNA and CDR2 YSLEER. V was cut by 0 bases and J by 4 bases, with 12 bases left in between. The CDR3 runs to 15 residues. CDR3 DNA sequence: TGCGCCAGCAGCCAAGATCGGGTGGGTGGAGAGACCCAGTACTTC. Amino acid sequence: CASSQDRVGGETQYF.

This chain links TRBV11-2 with TRBJ2-1, with D unclear. CDR1 is SGHAT and CDR2 is FQNNGV in the germline V gene. The length of the CDR3 is 12 residues. The V end lost 5 bases, the J end lost 6 bases, and 8 bases lay between the germline ends. The CDR3 DNA reads TGTGCCAGCAGCCCTCCGCCCAATGAGCAGTTCTTC. Its protein product is CASSPPPNEQFF. Based on the CDR3 plus reference TRBV11-2 and TRBJ2-1, the full variable domain is EAGVAQSPRYKIIEKRQSVAFWCNPISGHATLYWYQQILGQGPKLLIQFQNNGVVDDSQLPKDRFSAERLKGVDSTLKIQPAKLEDSAVYLCASSPPPNEQFFGPGTRLTVL.

This chain uses TRBV3-1 with TRBJ1-1; D is possibly TRBD1 (5 bases). Germline V lookup: CDR1 LGHDT, CDR2 YNNKEL (reference sequence). V lost 1 base and J lost 4, with 7 bases in between. The CDR3 is 13 amino acids. In DNA form, the CDR3 reads TGTGCCAGCAGCCAAGCGCAGGGCACTGAAGCTTTCTTT. Translated, it gives CASSQAQGTEAFF.

The rearrangement uses TRBV3-1 and TRBJ2-7; D may be TRBD2 (6 bases). Germline assignment: CDR1 LGHDT and CDR2 YNNKEL (reference sequence). The CDR3 contains 14 residues. V shed 4 bases and J shed 3 bases, with 13 bases lying between them. The CDR3 here is CASSRGLSNYEQYF. CDR3 DNA sequence: TGTGCCAGCAGCCGGGGACTTTCCAACTACGAGCAGTACTTC.

This clonotype was seen ten or more times. The CDR3, as DNA: TGCAGCGCCGACGGGGGAGACTTCCAAGAGACCCAGTACTTC. This codes for CSADGGDFQETQYF. This sequence joins TRBV29-1 and TRBJ2-5; D is possibly TRBD2 (6 bases). The CDR3 is 14 amino acids. Per germline, CDR1 SQVTM and CDR2 ANQGSEA. Trimming removed 7 bases at V and 1 base at J, with 16 bases between. Full variable domain (rest looked up from reference TRBV29-1 and TRBJ2-5): SAVISQKPSRDICQRGTSLTIQCQVDSQVTMMFWYRQQPGQSLTLIATANQGSEATYESGFVIDKFPISRPNLTFSTLTVSNMSPEDSSIYLCSADGGDFQETQYFGPGTRLLVL.

This clonotype appeared a few times. This rearrangement joins TRBV7-2 to TRBJ2-1; 9 bases agree with TRBD2. This CDR3 is 15 amino acids long. Germline CDR1 and CDR2: SGHTA and FQGNSA. J was trimmed by 7 bases and V by 5 bases; bases with no gene match: 9. The CDR3, as DNA: TGTGCCAGCAGCACCACTAGCGGGCAAAGGAATGAGCAGTTCTTC. This encodes CASSTTSGQRNEQFF.